This TCR beta chain is drawn from a study of T cells in Graves' hyperthyroidism and ophthalmopathy. Points on this clonotype: Its antigen is not known.

The study's findings and limits: Expanded thyroid clonotypes (above 0.001) were mostly also found in blood.

Template material for amplifying TCR beta CDR3 regions consisted of RNA transcripts. First-round RT-PCR with HTBI primers amplified the TCR CDR3 region. Each CDR3 protein gets one entry after TCRdb re-called the multiplex PCR reads with MiXCR. Of some 720,000 distinct CDR3 sequences listed, 15% to 20% were seen once; the top ten hold around 7.7%. CDR3 length: 14 residues. In germline, CDR1 is SGHAT, CDR2 FQNNGV. V dropped 7 bases and J dropped 4; count of bases not matched to a gene: 8. Material: blood. This chain connects TRBV11-2 to TRBJ2-7, with 9 bases lining up with TRBD2. This receptor was obtained from a man in his late teens or twenties with Graves' hyperthyroidism. The CDR3: CASTVSGSRYEQYF. CDR3 DNA: TGTGCCAGCACCGTTAGCGGGAGTAGGTACGAGCAGTACTTC. Together with reference TRBV11-2 and TRBJ2-7, the CDR3 gives the full variable domain: EAGVAQSPRYKIIEKRQSVAFWCNPISGHATLYWYQQILGQGPKLLIQFQNNGVVDDSQLPKDRFSAERLKGVDSTLKIQPAKLEDSAVYLCASTVSGSRYEQYFGPGTRLTVT.